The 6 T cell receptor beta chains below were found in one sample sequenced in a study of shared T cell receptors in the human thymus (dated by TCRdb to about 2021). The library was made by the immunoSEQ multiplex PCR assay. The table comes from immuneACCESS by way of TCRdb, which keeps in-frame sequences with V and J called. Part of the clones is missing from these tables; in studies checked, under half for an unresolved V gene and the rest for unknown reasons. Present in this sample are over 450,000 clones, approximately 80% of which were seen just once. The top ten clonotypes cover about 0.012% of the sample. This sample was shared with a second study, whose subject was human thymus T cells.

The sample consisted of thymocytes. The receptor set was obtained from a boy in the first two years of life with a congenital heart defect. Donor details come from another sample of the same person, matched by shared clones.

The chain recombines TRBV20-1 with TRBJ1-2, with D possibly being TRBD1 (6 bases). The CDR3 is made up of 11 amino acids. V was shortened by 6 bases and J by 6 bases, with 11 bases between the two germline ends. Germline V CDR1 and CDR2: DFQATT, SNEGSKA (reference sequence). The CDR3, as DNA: TGCAGTGCGGAACGGACAGATGGCTACACCTTC. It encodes CSAERTDGYTF.

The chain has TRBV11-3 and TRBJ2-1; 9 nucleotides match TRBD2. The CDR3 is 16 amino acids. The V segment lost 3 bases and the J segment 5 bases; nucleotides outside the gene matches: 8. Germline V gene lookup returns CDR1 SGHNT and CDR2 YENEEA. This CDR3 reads CASSFPRERGDNEQFF. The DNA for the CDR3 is TGTGCCAGCAGCTTCCCGAGGGAGCGGGGGGACAATGAGCAGTTCTTC.

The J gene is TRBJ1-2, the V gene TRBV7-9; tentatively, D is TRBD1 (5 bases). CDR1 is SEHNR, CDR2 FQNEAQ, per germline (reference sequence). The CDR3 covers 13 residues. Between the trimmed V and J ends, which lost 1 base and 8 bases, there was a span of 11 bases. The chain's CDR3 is CASSLGQGEGYTF. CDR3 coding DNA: TGTGCCAGCAGCTTAGGGCAGGGTGAGGGCTACACCTTC.

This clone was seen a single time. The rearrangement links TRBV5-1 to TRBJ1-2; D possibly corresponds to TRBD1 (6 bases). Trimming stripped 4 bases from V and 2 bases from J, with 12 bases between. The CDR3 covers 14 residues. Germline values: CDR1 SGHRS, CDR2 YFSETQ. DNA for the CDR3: TGCGCCAGCAGCCCCCGGACAGCAAACTATGGCTACACCTTC. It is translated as CASSPRTANYGYTF.

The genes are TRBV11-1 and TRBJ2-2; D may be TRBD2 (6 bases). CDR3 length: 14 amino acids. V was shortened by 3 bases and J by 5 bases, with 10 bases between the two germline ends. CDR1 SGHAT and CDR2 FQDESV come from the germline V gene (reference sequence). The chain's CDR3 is CASSFREKTGELFF. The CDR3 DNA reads TGTGCCAGCAGCTTTCGGGAGAAAACCGGGGAGCTGTTTTTT.

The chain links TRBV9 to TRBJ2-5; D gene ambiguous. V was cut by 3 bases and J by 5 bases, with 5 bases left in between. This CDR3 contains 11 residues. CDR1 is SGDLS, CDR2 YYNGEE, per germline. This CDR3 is CASSARETQYF. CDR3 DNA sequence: TGTGCCAGCAGCGCCAGGGAGACCCAGTACTTC.